These T cell receptor beta chains were read from a single sample in a study of blood T cell repertoires in COVID-19. TCRdb's copy holds only in-frame clones and misses some; the assay was immunoSEQ multiplex PCR. The sample yields a few hundred thousand clones, roughly four fifths seen once. What was sequenced was peripheral blood. The source of these receptors is a man older than 75 with acute or convalescent COVID-19. Each CDR3 is given with its conserved first and last residue. D genes are given only for firm matches. Rows may omit the clone size; those that give it use once, few, many or a size class.

d_call	clone_size	v_call	j_call	cdr3_aa	cdr3_nt
.	.	TRBV29-1	TRBJ2-7	CSVVGLYTYEQYF	TGCAGCGTTGTCGGTTTGTATACCTACGAGCAGTACTTC
.	.	TRBV28	TRBJ1-2	CASTMGRNYGYTF	TGTGCCAGCACTATGGGCCGGAACTATGGCTACACCTTC
.	.	TRBV5-1	TRBJ1-2	CASSLEQGGYTF	TGCGCCAGCAGCTTGGAACAGGGAGGCTACACCTTC
TRBD1	once	TRBV9	TRBJ1-2	CASSVSVGQGFGDYGYTF	TGTGCCAGCAGCGTATCGGTTGGACAGGGATTCGGAGATTATGGCTACACCTTC
.	.	TRBV11-2	TRBJ2-1	CASSSPGGPGFF	TGTGCCAGCAGCTCGCCCGGGGGACCGGGGTTCTTC
.	.	TRBV28	TRBJ1-1	CASATTTPGEAFF	TGTGCCAGTGCCACGACTACCCCAGGAGAAGCTTTCTTT
TRBD2	.	TRBV5-1	TRBJ2-3	CASRTAGLAGGSSDTQYF	TGCGCCAGCAGGACGGCGGGACTAGCGGGGGGGAGTTCAGATACGCAGTATTTT
.	.	TRBV21-1	TRBJ1-4	CASSRQGSAEKLFF	TGTGCCAGCAGCAGACAGGGCTCGGCAGAAAAACTGTTTTTT
.	.	TRBV2	TRBJ2-7	CASSETGSYEQYF	TGTGCCAGCAGTGAAACAGGTTCCTACGAGCAGTACTTC
.	.	TRBV5-1	TRBJ1-3	CASSLEVSGDSGNTIYF	TGCGCCAGCAGCTTGGAGGTCTCGGGGGACTCTGGAAACACCATATATTTT
TRBD2	.	TRBV2	TRBJ2-3	CASSGLASGDTQYF	TGTGCCAGCAGCGGACTAGCGTCGGGAGATACGCAGTATTTT
.	.	TRBV11-2	TRBJ1-6	CASSTDTYSPLHF	TGTGCCAGCAGCACTGACACCTATTCACCCCTCCACTTT
TRBD1	.	TRBV9	TRBJ2-2	CASSLRTGSGELFF	TGTGCCAGCAGCCTACGGACAGGGTCCGGGGAGCTGTTTTTT
.	.	TRBV11-2	TRBJ2-7	CASRSLWSYEQYF	TGTGCCAGCCGAAGCTTATGGTCCTACGAGCAGTACTTC
TRBD1	.	TRBV6-2/TRBV6-3	TRBJ2-7	CASSPRTGLGRYEQYF	TGTGCCAGCAGCCCTCGGACAGGCCTAGGCAGGTACGAGCAGTACTTC
TRBD1	.	TRBV9	TRBJ2-2	CASSVRPGGGTGELFF	TGTGCCAGCAGCGTTAGACCAGGGGGCGGGACCGGGGAGCTGTTTTTT
TRBD2	.	TRBV6-5	TRBJ2-2	CASITSGGYSGELFF	TGTGCCAGCATAACTAGCGGGGGTTACTCCGGGGAGCTGTTTTTT
TRBD2	once	TRBV9	TRBJ2-7	CASSAGLAEGYEQYF	TGTGCCAGCAGCGCCGGACTAGCGGAGGGCTACGAGCAGTACTTC
TRBD1	.	TRBV6-1	TRBJ1-2	CASSGTLGQADYGYTF	TGTGCCAGCAGTGGTACGTTGGGACAGGCGGACTATGGCTACACCTTC
TRBD1	.	TRBV5-1	TRBJ1-2	CASSLGDRADGYTF	TGCGCCAGCAGCTTGGGGGACAGGGCCGATGGCTACACCTTC
TRBD1	.	TRBV27	TRBJ1-1	CASRPVTGGYPNTEAFF	TGTGCCAGCAGGCCCGTTACAGGGGGTTACCCGAACACTGAAGCTTTCTTT
.	few	TRBV20-1	TRBJ2-1	CSARGIRQFF	TGCAGTGCTAGGGGCATAAGGCAGTTCTTC
.	few	TRBV19	TRBJ2-3	CASSILYPGKLFTDTQYF	TGTGCCAGTAGTATCCTCTATCCGGGAAAGTTATTCACAGATACGCAGTATTTT
.	.	TRBV4-2	TRBJ1-2	CASSQDLGYTF	TGTGCCAGCAGCCAAGATCTGGGCTATACCTTC
TRBD1	.	TRBV3-1/TRBV3-2	TRBJ1-4	CASSSGQGREKLFF	TGTGCCAGCAGCTCGGGACAGGGGAGAGAAAAACTGTTTTTT
TRBD1	.	TRBV6-5	TRBJ1-4	CASSRGQNEKLFF	TGTGCCAGTAGCAGGGGGCAGAATGAAAAACTGTTTTTT
.	.	TRBV6-5	TRBJ2-3	CASSNEYSGGTQYF	TGTGCCAGCAGTAACGAGTATAGCGGCGGTACGCAGTATTTT
TRBD1	.	TRBV3-1/TRBV3-2	TRBJ1-1	CASSRDRGYTEAFF	TGTGCCAGCAGTCGCGACAGGGGGTACACTGAAGCTTTCTTT
.	few	TRBV5-4	TRBJ2-7	CASSLQGSSYEQYF	TGTGCCAGCAGCTTGCAGGGGAGCTCCTACGAGCAGTACTTC
.	.	TRBV30	TRBJ1-6	CAWSTRRKGLPNSPLHF	TGTGCCTGGAGTACACGAAGGAAAGGACTCCCTAATTCACCCCTCCACTTT
.	.	TRBV20-1	TRBJ1-6	CSASIAGNSPLHF	TGCAGTGCTAGTATAGCTGGAAATTCACCCCTCCACTTT
TRBD1	.	TRBV7-9	TRBJ1-1	CASSWTGKNTEAFF	TGTGCCAGCAGCTGGACAGGGAAGAACACTGAAGCTTTCTTT
.	.	TRBV9	TRBJ1-6	CASSVAGDYNSPLHF	TGTGCCAGCAGTGTTGCAGGGGACTATAATTCACCCCTCCACTTT
TRBD1	.	TRBV5-1	TRBJ2-5	CASSSGQAQETQYF	TGCGCCAGCAGCTCGGGACAGGCTCAAGAGACCCAGTACTTC
.	.	TRBV6-1	TRBJ1-2	CASSEVGGDYYGYTF	TGTGCCAGCAGTGAAGTGGGAGGGGATTACTATGGCTACACCTTC
TRBD1	.	TRBV9	TRBJ2-7	CASSVGRTGPYEQYF	TGTGCCAGCAGCGTAGGCAGGACAGGGCCCTACGAGCAGTACTTC
.	.	TRBV28	TRBJ2-7	CASNKRFGWYEQYF	TGTGCCAGCAACAAACGTTTTGGTTGGTACGAGCAGTACTTC
TRBD1	once	TRBV5-1	TRBJ2-3	CASSSVTDRAWGTDTQYF	TGCGCCAGCAGCTCCGTGACCGACAGGGCCTGGGGCACAGATACGCAGTATTTT
.	.	TRBV28	TRBJ1-6	CASSLIQLPLHF	TGTGCCAGCAGTTTAATACAGCTACCCCTCCACTTT
.	.	TRBV12-5	TRBJ2-7	CASGLSGVREQYF	TGTGCTAGTGGTTTATCGGGGGTTAGGGAGCAGTACTTC
TRBD2	.	TRBV7-7	TRBJ2-1	CASSLRGDSYNEQFF	TGTGCCAGCAGCTTACGGGGGGACTCCTACAATGAGCAGTTCTTC
.	.	TRBV30	TRBJ2-6	CAWRLKLSGANVLTF	TGTGCCTGGCGTCTGAAACTGTCTGGGGCCAACGTCCTGACTTTC
.	.	TRBV29-1	TRBJ2-3	CSVLMNTQYF	TGCAGCGTTCTAATGAATACGCAGTATTTT
TRBD2	few	TRBV15	TRBJ2-7	CATSREILTRAGGPSYEQYF	TGTGCCACCAGCAGAGAAATATTAACAAGGGCGGGAGGTCCCTCCTACGAGCAGTACTTC
TRBD1	.	TRBV19	TRBJ2-5	CASSRDRVPQETQYF	TGTGCCAGTAGTAGAGACAGGGTTCCGCAAGAGACCCAGTACTTC
.	few	TRBV27	TRBJ2-7	CASSFRVSSPEQYF	TGTGCCAGCAGTTTTCGGGTGTCTAGTCCCGAGCAGTACTTC
TRBD1	.	TRBV2	TRBJ2-7	CASSADRGSTYEQYF	TGTGCCAGCAGCGCAGACAGGGGGTCTACCTACGAGCAGTACTTC
TRBD2	.	TRBV9	TRBJ2-4	CASSAEGLAVAKNIQYF	TGTGCCAGCAGCGCCGAGGGACTAGCGGTAGCCAAAAACATTCAGTACTTC
TRBD2	.	TRBV18	TRBJ2-3	CASSPSGAYSDTQYF	TGTGCCAGCTCGCCCAGCGGGGCCTATTCTGATACGCAGTATTTT
TRBD2	.	TRBV3-1/TRBV3-2	TRBJ2-3	CASSQQRLAGTDTQYF	TGTGCCAGCAGCCAGCAACGACTAGCGGGCACAGATACGCAGTATTTT
TRBD1	.	TRBV4-1	TRBJ2-7	CASSQRTGGTYEQYF	TGCGCCAGCAGCCAGAGGACAGGGGGAACATACGAGCAGTACTTC
.	.	TRBV5-1	TRBJ1-1	CASSLGQANTEAFF	TGCGCCAGCAGCTTGGGGCAGGCGAACACTGAAGCTTTCTTT
TRBD1	.	TRBV3-1/TRBV3-2	TRBJ1-3	CASSQESFTGAGNTIYF	TGTGCCAGCAGCCAAGAGTCATTCACAGGGGCTGGAAACACCATATATTTT
.	.	TRBV19	TRBJ1-1	CASSILNRVTEAFF	TGTGCCAGTAGTATATTAAACAGGGTTACTGAAGCTTTCTTT
.	.	TRBV11-2	TRBJ1-2	CASSLDRKQGDGYTF	TGTGCCAGCAGCTTAGATCGTAAGCAGGGTGATGGCTACACCTTC
.	.	TRBV5-1	TRBJ2-6	CASSYKSGTGANVLTF	TGCGCCAGCAGTTATAAATCAGGGACTGGGGCCAACGTCCTGACTTTC
.	.	TRBV7-2	TRBJ1-1	CASSSLSVSQAFF	TGTGCCAGCAGCTCCCTCAGCGTTTCCCAAGCTTTCTTT